One sample yielded the 6 T cell receptor beta chains listed below, sequenced in a study of blood T cell repertoires in COVID-19 (dated by TCRdb to 2019 to 2021). Receptor libraries were prepared by the immunoSEQ multiplex PCR assay. The source is immuneACCESS, and TCRdb retained only in-frame sequences with V and J called. Part of the clones is not carried over; for the studies checked, unresolved V genes explain less than half of this, and the remainder is unexplained. The sample table lists 210,000 or so clones, around 79% of them with a count of one. The ten biggest clones cover approximately 15% of the sample. Sequences were obtained from peripheral blood. The receptors come from a man aged 50 to 59 who had recovered from COVID-19.

In nucleotides, the CDR3 is TGTGCCAGCTCACCATCGGGAGTGGCGTACGAGCAGTACTTC. Translated, it gives CASSPSGVAYEQYF. J is TRBJ2-7 and V is TRBV18; TRBD2 is a possible D gene (6 bases). The V end was cut by 2 bases, the J end by 4 bases, with 12 bases between. Germline values: CDR1 KGHSH, CDR2 LQKENI. The CDR3 is 14 residues long.

The chain recombines TRBV13 with TRBJ2-7; 7 bases are shared with TRBD2. Germline CDR1 PRHDT, CDR2 FYEKMQ (reference sequence). V trimming: 5 bases; J trimming: 6 bases; junction bases outside the gene matches: 16. The CDR3 has 16 residues. The CDR3 region has the DNA TGTGCCAGCAGCCCTCCTAGAGGCGGGAGCGCGTTCGAGCAGTACTTC. This encodes CASSPPRGGSAFEQYF.

The chain uses TRBV15 and TRBJ2-7; weak D call: TRBD1 (5 bases). CDR3 size: 13 residues. Germline V gives CDR1 LNHNV, CDR2 YYDKDF (reference sequence). Trimming stripped 0 bases from V and 5 bases from J, with 8 bases between. CDR3 sequence: CATSRDPGHEQYF. CDR3 in DNA: TGTGCCACCAGCAGAGACCCAGGGCACGAGCAGTACTTC. Full variable domain (missing parts from reference TRBV15 and TRBJ2-7): DAMVIQNPRYQVTQFGKPVTLSCSQTLNHNVMYWYQQKSSQAPKLLFHYYDKDFNNEADTPDNFQSRRPNTSFCFLDIRSPGLGDTAMYLCATSRDPGHEQYFGPGTRLTVT.

This clone has only one observation. This sequence joins TRBV28 and TRBJ1-1; 12 bases agree with TRBD1. This CDR3 region has 15 residues. Germline V lookup: CDR1 MDHEN, CDR2 SYDVKM. The ends lost 8 bases at V and 3 bases at J; junction bases unmatched: 7. In DNA, the CDR3 is TGTGCCAGCGGGACAGGGGGCGCAAAGGACACTGAAGCTTTCTTT. This translates into CASGTGGAKDTEAFF. Full variable domain (remainder filled in from reference TRBV28 and TRBJ1-1): DVKVTQSSRYLVKRTGEKVFLECVQDMDHENMFWYRQDPGLGLRLIYFSYDVKMKEKGDIPEGYSVSREKKERFSLILESASTNQTSMYLCASGTGGAKDTEAFFGQGTRLTVV.

This clone showed up just a few times. V is TRBV19 and J is TRBJ1-5; D gene uncertain. Germline CDR1 is LNHDA and CDR2 is SQIVND (reference sequence). The CDR3 is 18 amino acids. Trimming took off 3 bases at V and 0 bases at J, with 18 bases between the two ends. The CDR3 region is CASSINHRPLYSNQPQHF. The DNA for the CDR3 is TGTGCCAGTAGTATCAATCACAGACCATTGTATAGCAATCAGCCCCAGCATTTT.

This clone was counted at least ten times. The V and J genes are TRBV7-9 and TRBJ2-7; D is perhaps TRBD1 (6 bases). This CDR3 spans 13 amino acids. CDR1 and CDR2 (germline): SEHNR, FQNEAQ (reference sequence). Trimming pared 8 bases from V and 2 bases from J, leaving 13 bases between. CDR3 coding DNA: TGTGCCAGCGGGGGCAGAAACCCCTACGAGCAGTACTTC. Its protein is CASGGRNPYEQYF. Together with reference TRBV7-9 and TRBJ2-7, the CDR3 gives the full variable domain: DTGVSQNPRHKITKRGQNVTFRCDPISEHNRLYWYRQTLGQGPEFLTYFQNEAQLEKSRLLSDRFSAERPKGSFSTLEIQRTEQGDSAMYLCASGGRNPYEQYFGPGTRLTVT.